Shown below are 13 T cell receptor beta chains from a single sample sequenced in a study of T cells after yellow fever vaccination. MiXCR, applied by TCRdb to the 5' RACE reads, yields one record per CDR3 protein. Of nearly 300,000 distinct CDR3 sequences in the sample, 7.5% to 9.5% are singletons; the top ten hold around 3.1%. Here the sequenced sample was CD4+ T cells sorted from PBMCs, taken 5 days after the yellow fever booster vaccination. The receptors originated from a young man who received the YFV17D yellow fever vaccine.

This clonotype was detected ten times or more. The chain carries TRBV29-1 and TRBJ2-7, with 9 bases matching TRBD1. The CDR3 has 16 residues. The germline V gene encodes CDR1 SQVTM and CDR2 ANQGSEA. Trimming took 4 bases from V and 3 from J; bases not matched to a gene: 13. CDR3 protein: CSVVMYLGQGHYEQYF. In nucleotides, the CDR3 is TGCAGCGTTGTGATGTATTTGGGACAGGGCCACTACGAGCAGTACTTC.

The V and J genes are TRBV21-1 and TRBJ2-2; TRBD2 is the table's D call and was not checked against the DNA. TRBV21-1 is designated a pseudogene. This CDR3 region has 17 residues. The DNA for the CDR3 is TGTGCCAGCAGCATTCGGACTAGCGGGTCCAACACCGGGGAGCTGTTTTTT. It codes for CASSIRTSGSNTGELFF.

V and J are TRBV7-2 and TRBJ1-4; 9 bases map to TRBD1. Germline CDR1 SGHTA, CDR2 FQGNSA. There are 16 residues in the CDR3. V shed 4 bases and J 8 bases; nucleotides not matched to a gene: 11. The CDR3, as DNA: TGTGCCAGCAGCTCGAATCCGGGACAGGGCCTCGAAAAACTGTTTTTT. Translating gives CASSSNPGQGLEKLFF.

Ten or more counts support this clonotype. The J gene is TRBJ1-2, the V gene TRBV6-5; 8 bases are a match to TRBD1. The V and J ends lost 2 bases and 8 bases, in that order; junction bases with no gene match: 10. Germline lookup yields CDR1 MNHEY and CDR2 SVGAGI. The CDR3 loop spans 15 amino acids. This CDR3 reads CASSYPATGDGGYTF. The CDR3 DNA sequence: TGTGCCAGCAGTTACCCCGCGACAGGGGATGGGGGCTACACCTTC.

This clonotype occurred many times. The chain is built from TRBV4-2 and TRBJ1-4; D not certain. The V gene's germline CDR1 is LGHNA and CDR2 YNFKEQ. The CDR3 has 13 residues. V gave up 8 bases and J gave up 2 bases, with 9 bases separating them. CDR3 coding DNA: TGTGCCAGCGGGTCCGCGACTAATGAAAAACTGTTTTTT. Its protein is CASGSATNEKLFF.

The V gene is TRBV24-1, the J gene TRBJ2-1, with D perhaps TRBD2 (6 bases). Trimming removed 2 bases at V and 12 bases at J, with 16 bases between. The V gene's germline CDR1 is KGHDR and CDR2 SFDVKD. The CDR3 is 14 amino acids. The CDR3 here is CATSDSRREVPQFF. The CDR3 DNA follows: TGTGCCACCAGTGATTCGCGGAGGGAGGTCCCGCAGTTCTTC.

Many counts were recorded for this clonotype. The V gene is TRBV9, the J gene TRBJ1-1; D gene ambiguous. The CDR3 loop spans 9 amino acids. CDR1 and CDR2 (germline): SGDLS, YYNGEE. The CDR3 sequence: CAANTEAFF. CDR3 DNA: TGTGCGGCTAACACTGAAGCTTTCTTT.

This clonotype was seen only a few times. The rearrangement joins TRBV20-1 to TRBJ2-5; 8 nucleotides agree with TRBD1. Looked up from germline, CDR1 is DFQATT and CDR2 is SNEGSKA (reference sequence). This CDR3 spans 13 amino acids. V shed 6 bases, J shed 8 bases, and the junction held 11 bases outside the gene matches. Here the CDR3 DNA reads TGCAGTGCGCCGCAGGGGGCGGTTGATACCCAGTACTTC. Translation gives CSAPQGAVDTQYF.

The chain links TRBV5-1 to TRBJ1-2, with D possibly being TRBD1 (6 bases). V lost 0 bases and J lost 4, with 13 bases in between. This CDR3 region has 15 residues. Germline V gene lookup returns CDR1 SGHRS and CDR2 YFSETQ. The chain's CDR3 is CASSLGDTVSYGYTF. The CDR3 coding sequence is TGCGCCAGCAGCTTGGGGGACACCGTATCCTATGGCTACACCTTC.

This clonotype was recorded many times. V gene TRBV5-8 combines with J gene TRBJ2-3; a possible D gene is TRBD2 (6 bases). Trimming left V 4 bases short and J 4 bases short, with 10 bases between. CDR1 SGHTS and CDR2 YDEGEE come from the germline V gene. This CDR3 is 13 amino acids long. CDR3 coding DNA: TGTGCCAGCAGCCTGGGGGGACCAGATACGCAGTATTTT. Amino acid sequence: CASSLGGPDTQYF.

This clonotype was seen ten or more times. The chain couples TRBV6-5 to TRBJ2-3; no firm D call. The CDR3 covers 13 residues. CDR1 is MNHEY and CDR2 is SVGAGI in the germline V gene. V lost 1 base and J 5 bases, leaving 7 bases between the germline ends. The CDR3 DNA reads TGTGCCAGCAGTTACTTGGGTGGAGATACGCAGTATTTT. It codes for CASSYLGGDTQYF.

The rearrangement uses TRBV4-3 and TRBJ2-3, with a weak D call TRBD2 (6 bases). This CDR3 region has 15 residues. The germline CDR1 and CDR2 sequences are LGHNA and YSLEER. Trimming removed 4 bases at V and 0 bases at J, with 11 bases between. This chain's CDR3 is CASSLRDSSTDTQYF. The CDR3 bases are TGCGCCAGCAGCCTTCGGGACTCTAGCACAGATACGCAGTATTTT.

V gene TRBV20-1 combines with J gene TRBJ1-3; D call uncertain. CDR1 is DFQATT and CDR2 is SNEGSKA in the germline V gene (reference sequence). Deletions cut 1 base from V and 1 base from J, with 8 bases between. CDR3 length equals 14 residues. In DNA form, the CDR3 reads TGCAGTGCTAGAGTGGCTTCTTCTGGAAACACCATATATTTT. It translates to CSARVASSGNTIYF.